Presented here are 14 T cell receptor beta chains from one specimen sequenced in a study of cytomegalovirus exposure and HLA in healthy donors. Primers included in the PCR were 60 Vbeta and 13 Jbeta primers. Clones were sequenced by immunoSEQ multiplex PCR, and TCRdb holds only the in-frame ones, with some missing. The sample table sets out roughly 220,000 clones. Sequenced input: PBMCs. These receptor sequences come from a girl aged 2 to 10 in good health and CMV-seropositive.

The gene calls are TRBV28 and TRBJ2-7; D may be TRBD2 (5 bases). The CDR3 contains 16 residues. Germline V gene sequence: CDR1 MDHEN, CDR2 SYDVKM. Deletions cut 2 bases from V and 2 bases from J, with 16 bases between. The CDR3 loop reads CASSLAPGVEAYEQYF. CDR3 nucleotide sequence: TGTGCCAGCAGTTTAGCGCCCGGGGTCGAAGCCTACGAGCAGTACTTC. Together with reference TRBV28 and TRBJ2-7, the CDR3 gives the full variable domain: DVKVTQSSRYLVKRTGEKVFLECVQDMDHENMFWYRQDPGLGLRLIYFSYDVKMKEKGDIPEGYSVSREKKERFSLILESASTNQTSMYLCASSLAPGVEAYEQYFGPGTRLTVT.

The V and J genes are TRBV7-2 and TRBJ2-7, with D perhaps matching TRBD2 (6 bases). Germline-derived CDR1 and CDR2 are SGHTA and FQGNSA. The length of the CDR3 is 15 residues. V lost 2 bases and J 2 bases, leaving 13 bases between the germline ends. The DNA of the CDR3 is TGTGCCAGCAGCTTAAGCCAGGGACTTACCTACGAGCAGTACTTC. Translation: CASSLSQGLTYEQYF.

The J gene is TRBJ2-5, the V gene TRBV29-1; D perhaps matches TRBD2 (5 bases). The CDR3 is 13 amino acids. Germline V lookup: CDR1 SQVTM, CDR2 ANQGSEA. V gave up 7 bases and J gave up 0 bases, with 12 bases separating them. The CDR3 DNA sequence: TGCAGCGCCGGACTCTCGTACCAAGAGACCCAGTACTTC. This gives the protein CSAGLSYQETQYF.

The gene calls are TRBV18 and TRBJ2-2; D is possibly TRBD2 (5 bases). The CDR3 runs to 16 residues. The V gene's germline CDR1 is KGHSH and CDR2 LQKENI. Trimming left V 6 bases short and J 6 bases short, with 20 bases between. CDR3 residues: CASSHSGKDAAGELFF. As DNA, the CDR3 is TGTGCCAGCTCTCATTCCGGGAAAGACGCCGCCGGGGAGCTGTTTTTT.

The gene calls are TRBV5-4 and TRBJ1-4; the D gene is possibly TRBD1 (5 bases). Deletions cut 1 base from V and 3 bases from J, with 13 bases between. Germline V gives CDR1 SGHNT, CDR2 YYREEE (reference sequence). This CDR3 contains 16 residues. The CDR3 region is CASSLSLGGANEKLFF. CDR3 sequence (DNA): TGTGCCAGCAGCTTGAGTCTGGGGGGAGCTAATGAAAAACTGTTTTTT.

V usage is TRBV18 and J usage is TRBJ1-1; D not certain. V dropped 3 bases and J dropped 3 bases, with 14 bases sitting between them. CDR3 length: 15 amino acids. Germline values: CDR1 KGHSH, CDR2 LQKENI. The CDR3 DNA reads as TGTGCCAGCTCACCCCTAGAGGTCTCGGACACTGAAGCTTTCTTT. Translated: CASSPLEVSDTEAFF.

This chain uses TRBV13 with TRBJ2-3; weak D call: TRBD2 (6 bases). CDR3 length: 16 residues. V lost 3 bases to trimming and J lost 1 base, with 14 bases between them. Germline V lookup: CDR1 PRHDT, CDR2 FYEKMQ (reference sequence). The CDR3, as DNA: TGTGCCAGCAGCTTGGGTGCGGGATGGGGCACAGATACGCAGTATTTT. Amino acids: CASSLGAGWGTDTQYF. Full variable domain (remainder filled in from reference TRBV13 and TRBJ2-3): AAGVIQSPRHLIKEKRETATLKCYPIPRHDTVYWYQQGPGQDPQFLISFYEKMQSDKGSIPDRFSAQQFSDYHSELNMSSLELGDSALYFCASSLGAGWGTDTQYFGPGTRLTVL.

The CDR3 loop reads CASSVVGASTDTQYF. Here the CDR3 DNA reads TGTGCCAGCAGTGTTGTGGGGGCTTCCACAGATACGCAGTATTTT. The chain links TRBV6-4 to TRBJ2-3, with D perhaps matching TRBD1 (6 bases). Germline loops: CDR1 MRHNA, CDR2 SNTAGT. The CDR3 runs 15 residues. V was shortened by 4 bases and J by 2 bases, with 13 bases between the two germline ends.

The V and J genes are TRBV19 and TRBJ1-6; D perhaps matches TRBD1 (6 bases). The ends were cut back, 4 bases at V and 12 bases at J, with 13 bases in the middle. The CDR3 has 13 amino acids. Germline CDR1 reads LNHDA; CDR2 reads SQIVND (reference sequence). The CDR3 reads CASSTHRELPLHF. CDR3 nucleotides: TGTGCCAGTAGTACCCACAGGGAACTACCCCTCCACTTT.

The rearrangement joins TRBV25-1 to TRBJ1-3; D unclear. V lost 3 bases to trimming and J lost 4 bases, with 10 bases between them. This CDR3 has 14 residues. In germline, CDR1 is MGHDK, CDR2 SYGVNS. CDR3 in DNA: TGTGCCAGCAGTGACCCGGGAAGGGGAAACACCATATATTTT. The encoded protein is CASSDPGRGNTIYF.

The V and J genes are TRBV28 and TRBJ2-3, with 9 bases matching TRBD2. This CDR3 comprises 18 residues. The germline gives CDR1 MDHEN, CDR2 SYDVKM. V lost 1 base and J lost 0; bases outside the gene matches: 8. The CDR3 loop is CASSLSWLAGFSTDTQYF. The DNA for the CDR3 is TGTGCCAGCAGTTTATCGTGGCTAGCGGGGTTTAGCACAGATACGCAGTATTTT.

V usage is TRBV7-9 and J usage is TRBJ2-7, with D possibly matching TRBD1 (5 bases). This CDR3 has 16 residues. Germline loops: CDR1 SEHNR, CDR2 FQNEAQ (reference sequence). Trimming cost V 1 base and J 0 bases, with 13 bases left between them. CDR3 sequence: CASSLGGTGVSYEQYF. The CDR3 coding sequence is TGTGCCAGCAGCTTAGGTGGTACAGGCGTCTCCTACGAGCAGTACTTC.

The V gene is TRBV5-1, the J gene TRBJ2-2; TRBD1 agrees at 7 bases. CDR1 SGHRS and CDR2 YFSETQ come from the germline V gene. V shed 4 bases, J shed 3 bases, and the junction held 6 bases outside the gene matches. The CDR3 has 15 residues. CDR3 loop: CASSPGQEYTGELFF. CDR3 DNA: TGCGCCAGCAGCCCAGGACAGGAGTACACCGGGGAGCTGTTTTTT.

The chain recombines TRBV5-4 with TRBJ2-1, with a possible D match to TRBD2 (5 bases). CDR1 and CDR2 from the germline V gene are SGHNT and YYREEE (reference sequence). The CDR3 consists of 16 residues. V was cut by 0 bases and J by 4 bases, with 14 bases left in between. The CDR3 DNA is TGTGCCAGCAGCTTGGCCGTTCGAGGGTATTACAATGAGCAGTTCTTC. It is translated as CASSLAVRGYYNEQFF.